The entry that follows covers one T cell receptor (beta chain) sequence. This sample was included in a study of blood T cell repertoires in COVID-19. Study details: Material from acute and convalescent COVID-19 was sourced from the United States, Italy and Spain. From T cells, B-cell-depleted T cells, or PBMCs came the material, which was cDNA or gDNA.

Germline V gives CDR1 SGHTA, CDR2 FQGNSA. The CDR3 covers 12 residues. V was trimmed by 6 bases and J by 5 bases, leaving 11 bases between them. Authors' methods: How many nucleated cells were present was estimated from reference gene primer amplification. Method: immunoSEQ multiplex PCR; TCRdb's copy keeps in-frame clones and lacks some. V and J calls and clone size are as listed in that table; D and trimming were resolved from the DNA. Altogether 200,000 or so clones are present, about nine tenths being singletons, with the ten largest covering approximately 2.1%. The chain recombines TRBV7-2 with TRBJ2-7, with D possibly TRBD2 on 6 matching bases. This receptor was identified in a man in his 70s with active or convalescent COVID-19. Sequencing was performed on peripheral blood. CDR3 sequence reads: CASSRRLDEQYF. The CDR3 DNA follows: TGTGCCAGCAGTCGTCGACTAGACGAGCAGTACTTC.